This section outlines one T cell receptor (beta chain) sequence together with its context. Its antigen specificity is not known. No base qualities exist here, and no much larger clone lies one base off it. Library preparation used the immunoSEQ multiplex PCR assay. The deep sequencing platform assayed some 90,000 TCR templates per sample. Genomic DNA extracted from sorted T cells was used for TCRbeta CDR3 sequencing. The original methods were these. The R programming language was used for clonal analysis of TCRbeta CDR3 data. Alloreactive CD4+ and CD8+ clones were defined by comparing unstimulated samples with post-reaction CFSE-low samples. Regulatory or non-regulatory origin was assigned to alloreactive CD4+ clones by matching of sequences to sorted unstimulated Treg and non-Treg repertoires. This immuneACCESS table, as held by TCRdb, lists in-frame sequences with V and J called but not all clones. Of the missing ones, under half trace to an unresolved V gene in checked studies; the others have no known cause. The V and J calls and clone size are taken from that table; D and trimming were inferred from the DNA. For this sample the table gives around 100,000 clones, of which about 94% were detected only once. The ten largest clones represent 1% to 1.5% of the sample.

Sorted unstimulated T cells and proliferating T cells recovered from mixed lymphocyte reactions were subjected to TCRbeta CDR3 sequencing. Fresh whole blood from 9 to 11 HLA-typed healthy donors was used as the source from which PBMCs were isolated. To map where alloreactive clones came from, unstimulated CD4+ non-regulatory T cells were FACS-sorted. This sample is part of a study of siplizumab effects on memory and regulatory T cells (dated by TCRdb to about 2019). Regarding the complete study: The effect of the anti-CD2 antibody siplizumab on alloreactive T-cell subsets was examined in allogeneic mixed lymphocyte reactions constructed from human PBMCs.

The CDR3 spans 13 residues, from the cysteine through the phenylalanine. CDR3 DNA is the only sequence kept; it has 39 bases, read in frame from the first base. In the germline V gene (reference sequence), CDR1 corresponds to LNHDA and CDR2 to SQIVND. Trimming takes 6 bases from V and 5 bases from J, and the germline ends sit 13 bases apart. On the study overall, not on this receptor specifically: About 80-97% of proliferating CD4+ or CD8+ clones could not be given a naive or memory phenotype. Sequences below about 10^-5 frequency were poorly captured, so only a minor fraction of alloreactive clones could be mapped to unstimulated subsets. Siplizumab significantly lowered the cumulative frequency of alloreactive sequences that could be traced to unstimulated CD4+ memory T cells. Of the alloreactive CD4+ clones that could be mapped, the Treg-derived share averaged 68.8% with siplizumab compared with 25% to 30% in control reactions. Unstimulated naive T cells appeared more diverse than memory T cells, and naive cells seemed to contribute substantially to the alloresponse. Whether proliferating Tregs from siplizumab cultures were suppressive was not functionally confirmed.

The TCR was taken from a human donor in good health. The sample comprised non-Treg CD4+ T cells sorted from blood. Sample cell subset or site, as interpreted from the label and publication: FACS-sorted unstimulated CD4+ non-regulatory T cells. The rearranged chain carries TRBV19 and TRBJ1-2, with no confident D gene call. The bases read TGTGCCAGTAGGGACGGACTCATTTATGGCTACACCTTC. The encoded protein is CASRDGLIYGYTF.